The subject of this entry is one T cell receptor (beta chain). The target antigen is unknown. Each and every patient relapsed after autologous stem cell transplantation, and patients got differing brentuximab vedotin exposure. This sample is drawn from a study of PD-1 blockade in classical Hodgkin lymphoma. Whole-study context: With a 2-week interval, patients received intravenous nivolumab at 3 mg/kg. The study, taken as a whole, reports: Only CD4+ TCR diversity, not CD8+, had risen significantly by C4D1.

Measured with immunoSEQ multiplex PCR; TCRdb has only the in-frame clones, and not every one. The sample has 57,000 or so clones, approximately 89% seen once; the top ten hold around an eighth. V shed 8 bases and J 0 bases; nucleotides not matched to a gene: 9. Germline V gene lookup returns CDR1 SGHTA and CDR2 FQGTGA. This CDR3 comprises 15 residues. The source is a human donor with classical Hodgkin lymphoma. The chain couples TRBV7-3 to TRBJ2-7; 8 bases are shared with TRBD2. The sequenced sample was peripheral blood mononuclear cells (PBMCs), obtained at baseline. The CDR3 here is CASAVERGPSYEQYF. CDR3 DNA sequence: TGTGCCAGCGCGGTCGAGCGGGGGCCCTCCTACGAGCAGTACTTC. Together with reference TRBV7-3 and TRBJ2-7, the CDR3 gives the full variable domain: GAGVSQTPSNKVTEKGKYVELRCDPISGHTALYWYRQSLGQGPEFLIYFQGTGAADDSGLPNDRFFAVRPEGSVSTLKIQRTERGDSAVYLCASAVERGPSYEQYFGPGTRLTVT.